This T cell receptor (beta chain) was observed in a study of regulatory T cells in long-lasting Graves disease (dated by TCRdb to the early 2020s). Regarding the study in general: Persistent Graves' disease was defined as antithyroid drug treatment for over 5 years with persistently positive TSH receptor autoantibodies. Peripheral blood TCR sequencing and RNA sequencing compared persistent Graves' disease patients with newly diagnosed Graves' disease patients. The study was registered as a clinical trial and conducted in China. TCR sequencing covered about 13 persistent and approximately 20 newly diagnosed Graves' disease patients, some 33 samples in total. On average, persistent Graves' disease patients in the clinical cohort had been on antithyroid drugs for approximately ten years. What the research found in general, with its limitations: Preferential use of TRBV28, TRBJ1-2 and TRBJ2-5 was observed in persistent disease, whereas TRBV20-1 and TRBJ2-1 were favored in newly diagnosed disease. Compared with newly diagnosed patients, persistent Graves' disease patients had lower TCR Shannon entropy and fewer highly expanded clones, which suggests clonal expansion. The authors acknowledged the small sample size as a limitation that may reduce accuracy. Patients with persistent disease shared more public clonotypes (fewer than 3,000) than newly diagnosed patients did (nearly 1,000). Sequencing and analysis were restricted to the TCR beta chain. Only peripheral blood was studied, because thyroid tissue, the primary lesion, was inaccessible.

This clonotype was counted only a few times. Its antigen is not yet known. Base qualities are missing; no much larger clone stands one base away. Based on the germline V gene, the CDR1 and CDR2 sequences are SGHRS and YFSETQ. The cysteine opens and the phenylalanine closes a CDR3 of 14 amino acids. CDR3 DNA only is kept here, 42 bases in frame from base 1. Trimming takes 4 bases from V and 5 bases from J, and the germline ends sit 15 bases apart. Taken with the paper, the label for time point translates to: persistent/refractory GD, antithyroid drugs over 5 years with positive TRAb. For both TCR sequencing and RNA sequencing, RNA was extracted from PBMCs in TRIzol. The diagnosis of Graves' disease was made according to American Thyroid Association guidelines. Patients were recruited from an endocrinology department in Xi'an, China. Each patient gave 8.5 to 9.5 milliliters of peripheral blood, collected in an EDTA anticoagulant tube. PBMCs were isolated by Ficoll Paque Plus density gradient separation without further T cell sorting. An Agilent 2100 Bioanalyzer and agarose gel were used to assess RNA quality, and a NanoDrop 2000 was used to measure RNA concentration.

Receptor amplification or capture employed multiplex PCR. Instrument on record: Illumina HiSeq 4000. CDR3 regions were amplified by Arm-PCR with iRepertoire HTBI primers to construct TCR beta libraries. PCR products were gel purified before sequencing. The published analysis was carried out like this. Gene usage analysis of CDR3 amino acid clonotypes used the 60 to 80 TRBV and fewer than 15 TRBJ segments found across samples. COPE and FqMerger were used to merge filtered high-quality paired reads into contigs. Contigs were aligned with BLAST to IMGT TRBV, TRBD and TRBJ reference genes, and CDR3 was defined per IMGT. Clonotypes above 0.1% frequency were classified as highly expanded clones. Repertoire diversity was measured by Shannon entropy, and V-J evenness by the Gini coefficient. Public clonotypes were defined as clonotypes shared by more than one individual. TCRdb itself trimmed the public reads at Q25 with fastp, ran MiXCR and retained productive beta chains. All rows with the same CDR3 protein become a single entry with the most common DNA and genes. These V and J calls derive from TCRdb rather than the authors' analysis. This sample is represented by hundreds of thousands of distinct CDR3 sequences; 20% to 25% of them were singletons. Around 13% of the sample is held by the ten biggest clonotypes.

This receptor chain uses TRBV5-1 and TRBJ2-5; the D gene is perhaps TRBD2, from 5 matching bases. The sequencing here drew on peripheral blood mononuclear cells (PBMCs), taken when the disease was refractory, from a patient treated with antithyroid drugs. The sequence derives from a female donor with Graves disease. The CDR3 in this case is CASSGQGGLETQYF. The nucleotide sequence is TGCGCCAGCAGCGGGCAAGGAGGTCTGGAGACCCAGTACTTC.